This T cell receptor beta chain was identified during a study of T-cell reconstitution after alpha-beta-depleted transplantation in children. Study-wide results and limits: Once a year had passed after transplant, T-cell counts and diversity came mostly from newly produced T cells.

CDR1 LGHNA and CDR2 YSLEER come from the germline V gene. This CDR3 region has 15 residues. The V segment lost 0 bases and the J segment 4 bases; nucleotides outside the gene matches: 3. This clonotype was seen repeatedly, ten times or more. Its antigen remains unknown. Unique molecular identifiers tagged the TCRbeta library. Each CDR3 protein is one row after TCRdb ran MiXCR on the PCR reads. In the table there are approximately 500,000 distinct CDR3 sequences, approximately 10% of which are singletons. The chain uses TRBV4-3 and TRBJ2-5, with TRBD1 matching over 9 bases. Specimen: PBMCs, collected before TCRalphabeta/CD19-depleted stem cell transplant. The clonotype originates from a child aged 2-15 years with inherited bone marrow failure, due to receive a stem cell transplant. The CDR3 region has the DNA TGCGCCAGCAGCCAAGAACGACAGGGGGGAGAGACCCAGTACTTC. Translation gives CASSQERQGGETQYF.